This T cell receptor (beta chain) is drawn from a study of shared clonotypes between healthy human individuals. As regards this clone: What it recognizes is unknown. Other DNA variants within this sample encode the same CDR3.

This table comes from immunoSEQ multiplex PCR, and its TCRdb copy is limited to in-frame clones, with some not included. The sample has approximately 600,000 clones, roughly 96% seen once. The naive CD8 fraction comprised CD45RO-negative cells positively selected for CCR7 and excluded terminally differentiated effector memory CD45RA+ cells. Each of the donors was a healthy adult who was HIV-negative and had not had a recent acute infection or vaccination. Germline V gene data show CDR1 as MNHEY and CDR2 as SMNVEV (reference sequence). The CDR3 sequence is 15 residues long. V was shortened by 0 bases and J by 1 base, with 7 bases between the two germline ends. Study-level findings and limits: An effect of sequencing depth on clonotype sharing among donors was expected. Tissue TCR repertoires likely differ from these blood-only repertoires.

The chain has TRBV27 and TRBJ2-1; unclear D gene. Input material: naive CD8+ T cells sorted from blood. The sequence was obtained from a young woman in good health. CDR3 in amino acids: CASSLSPSSYNEQFF. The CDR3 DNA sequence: TGTGCCAGCAGTTTATCCCCAAGTTCCTACAATGAGCAGTTCTTC.